The TCR beta chain described here comes from a study of identical twins. The junction had 13 bases not matched to a gene; V was cut back by 4 bases and J by 8 bases. The CDR3 is made up of 15 amino acids. Germline CDR1 and CDR2: DFQATT and SNEGSKA (reference sequence). The study's findings and limits: In beta out-of-frame sequences, the excess sharing between twins was weaker.

TCRdb re-derived calls from the 5' RACE reads in MiXCR, one entry per CDR3 protein. The table has 700,000 to 950,000 distinct CDR3 sequences, roughly an eighth seen once. With regard to this clonotype: Antigen: not known.

The sample was also linked to a second study, of yellow fever vaccine responses in identical twins.

The material sequenced was PBMCs. This receptor was taken from a woman younger than 30 in good health. The chain couples TRBV20-1 to TRBJ2-2, with TRBD1 matching 7 bases. The CDR3 bases are TGCAGTGCTACTGTGGACAGGAGGTTGGGGGGGGAGCTGTTTTTT. It translates to CSATVDRRLGGELFF.